This T cell receptor beta chain was profiled in a study of blood T cell repertoires in COVID-19. Deletions cut 8 bases from V and 0 bases from J, with 9 bases between. There are 13 residues in the CDR3. The germline gives CDR1 LNHDA, CDR2 SQIVND (reference sequence). Generated by immunoSEQ multiplex PCR, the TCRdb table keeps only in-frame clones and is missing some. Counted here are roughly 58,000 clones, more than 55% occurring once; the ten biggest clones make up 51%. The source is an older woman who had been exposed to COVID-19. Sequenced input: PBMCs or T cells enriched from blood (not recorded which). This sequence joins TRBV19 and TRBJ2-3; possibly TRBD2 for D (6 bases). For the CDR3, the DNA is TGTGCCAGTCGGGGACTGAGCACAGATACGCAGTATTTT. It translates to CASRGLSTDTQYF.